A selection of T cell receptor beta chains follows, all from one sample in a study of cytomegalovirus exposure and HLA in healthy donors. Measured with immunoSEQ multiplex PCR; TCRdb has only the in-frame clones, and not every one. The sample has some 120,000 clones, 80% to 85% seen once. The sequencing sample was made of PBMCs. The receptor source for this set is a human donor in good health. CDR3s include the opening cysteine and the closing phenylalanine or tryptophan. D genes are given only for firm matches. The size of a clone is reported for some rows only, either as once, few or many, or as a class for expanded clones.

.	TRBV5-8	TRBJ2-1	.	TGTGCCAGCAGCTTGGATTTAGGCGGCGGAAGAGCTCCTGGCAATGAGCAGTTCTTC	CASSLDLGGGRAPGNEQFF
.	TRBV27	TRBJ1-1	few	TGTGCCAGCAGCCCACAGACCATGAACACTGAAGCTTTCTTT	CASSPQTMNTEAFF
TRBD2	TRBV7-7	TRBJ2-1	.	TGTGCTAGCAGCACAATAGCGGGGAGCTCCTACAATGAGCAGTTCTTC	CASSTIAGSSYNEQFF
TRBD1	TRBV28	TRBJ1-2	.	TGTGCCAGCAGTTTGTCGGGGACAGGGTTCGGCTACACCTTC	CASSLSGTGFGYTF
TRBD1	TRBV9	TRBJ2-2	.	TGTGCCAGCAGCGTCACAGGGGGAAGCACCGGGGAGCTGTTTTTT	CASSVTGGSTGELFF
TRBD2	TRBV7-2	TRBJ2-7	.	TGTGCCAGCAGCTTTGGACTAGCGGCCTCCTACGAGCAGTACTTC	CASSFGLAASYEQYF
.	TRBV6-5	TRBJ2-7	few	TGTGCCAGCAAGGGAGGGGGGTCCGACGAGCAGTACTTC	CASKGGGSDEQYF
.	TRBV2	TRBJ1-2	.	TGTGCCAGCAGTGATTGGCTTGGCTACACCTTC	CASSDWLGYTF
TRBD1	TRBV5-1	TRBJ2-7	.	TGCGCCAGCAGCTTGGCGGGACAGGGCGGCGAGCAGTACTTC	CASSLAGQGGEQYF
TRBD2	TRBV7-9	TRBJ2-5	.	TGTGCCAGCAGCCAAGACAAACTAGCGGGGATCAAAGAGACCCAGTACTTC	CASSQDKLAGIKETQYF
.	TRBV7-8	TRBJ2-3	once	TGTGCCAGCAGAAGGGACTCCACAGATACGCAGTATTTT	CASRRDSTDTQYF
.	TRBV6-1	TRBJ1-1	.	TGTGCCAGCATCGGGAGGGGAGGCGGTGAAGCTTTCTTT	CASIGRGGGEAFF
TRBD1	TRBV4-2	TRBJ2-7	.	TGTGCCAGCAGCCAAGGGACAGGGAAGTTCTACGAGCAGTACTTC	CASSQGTGKFYEQYF
.	TRBV28	TRBJ1-5	.	TGTGCCAGCAGTGAGGGGAGGTTCAGCAATCAGCCCCAGCATTTT	CASSEGRFSNQPQHF
TRBD1	TRBV7-8	TRBJ2-1	.	TGTGCCAGCAGCCCGGGACAGGGACCGGTCAATGAGCAGTTCTTC	CASSPGQGPVNEQFF
.	TRBV5-6	TRBJ1-6	few	TGTGCCAGCAGCTTGTCGGGGGGGTCACCCCTCCACTTT	CASSLSGGSPLHF
TRBD1	TRBV13	TRBJ1-5	.	TGTGCCAGCAGCCGAACAGGGGGCAGTAGTCATAGCAATCAGCCCCAGCATTTT	CASSRTGGSSHSNQPQHF
TRBD1	TRBV6-1	TRBJ1-1	.	TGTGCCAGCAGGCCTACCGGGACAGACAACACTGAAGCTTTCTTT	CASRPTGTDNTEAFF
.	TRBV7-7	TRBJ1-1	few	TGTGCCAGCAGCTTGGGGGCGAACACTGAAGCTTTCTTT	CASSLGANTEAFF
.	TRBV9	TRBJ2-7	.	TGTGCCAGCAGCGTAGGGTGGGGTCGGGAACTCTCCTACGAGCAGTACTTC	CASSVGWGRELSYEQYF
.	TRBV18	TRBJ2-7	.	TGTGCCAGCTCACCGTTTATCCCCTCCCAGGGGTACGAGCAGTACTTC	CASSPFIPSQGYEQYF
TRBD1	TRBV19	TRBJ2-3	.	TGTGCCAGTATGACAGGGGGTTTTACAGATACGCAGTATTTT	CASMTGGFTDTQYF
TRBD1	TRBV9	TRBJ1-1	.	TGTGCCAGCACAGGACAGGGGCAAACTGAAGCTTTCTTT	CASTGQGQTEAFF
TRBD1	TRBV19	TRBJ1-2	.	TGTGCCAGTAGTCCTGGCCGGGACAGGGACTTCATTGGGTTTGGCTACACCTTC	CASSPGRDRDFIGFGYTF
TRBD2	TRBV5-1	TRBJ2-7	.	TGCGCCAGCAGCTTGGCGGCTAGCGGGGGGGCCGTCTACGAGCAGTACTTC	CASSLAASGGAVYEQYF
TRBD1	TRBV5-1	TRBJ1-1	few	TGCGCCAGCAGCCCGGTCGCAGGGGGCACTGAAGCTTTCTTT	CASSPVAGGTEAFF
TRBD2	TRBV27	TRBJ2-4	.	TGTGCCAGCAGCCTTCGCCTAAGCGGGGGATCCAGAGATCACATTCAGTACTTC	CASSLRLSGGSRDHIQYF
.	TRBV4-2	TRBJ1-1	.	TGTGCCAGCAGCCAAGGGGGCAACACTGAAGCTTTCTTT	CASSQGGNTEAFF
TRBD2	TRBV2	TRBJ2-2	.	TGTGCCAGCAGACTAGCGGGGGGGCGTATCACCGGGGAGCTGTTTTTT	CASRLAGGRITGELFF
TRBD2	TRBV6-5	TRBJ2-5	.	TGTGCCAGCGGTCCGGGACTAGCGGAGGGGGAGACCCAGTACTTC	CASGPGLAEGETQYF
.	TRBV6-6	TRBJ1-4	.	TGTGCCAGCAGTGGGCTTGGGGCAGGGTATGAAAAACTGTTTTTT	CASSGLGAGYEKLFF
.	TRBV6-1	TRBJ2-3	.	TGTGCCAGCAGTGAAGGTTGGGGGCAGAGCACAGATACGCAGTATTTT	CASSEGWGQSTDTQYF
TRBD1	TRBV5-1	TRBJ2-3	.	TGCGCCAGCAGCTTGCTCCGGGACAGGGTATCAGATACGCAGTATTTT	CASSLLRDRVSDTQYF
.	TRBV27	TRBJ2-2	.	TGTGCCAGCAGCACCCCCGATCGGGAGTGGGGCCCGAACACCGGGGAGCTGTTTTTT	CASSTPDREWGPNTGELFF
TRBD1	TRBV6-6	TRBJ2-7	few	TGTGCCAGCCGGGACAGCAACTACGAGCAGTACTTC	CASRDSNYEQYF
TRBD1	TRBV2	TRBJ1-6	few	TGTGCCAGCAGTCCTCGCCCGGGACAGGGTGGTTCACCCCTCCACTTT	CASSPRPGQGGSPLHF
.	TRBV18	TRBJ1-5	.	TGTGCCAGCTCACTCCACAGGGATCAGCCCCAGCATTTT	CASSLHRDQPQHF
TRBD1	TRBV4-1	TRBJ1-2	once	TGCGCCAGCAGCCAAATTATGCCTAGGACAGGGGATTCCTATGGCTACACCTTC	CASSQIMPRTGDSYGYTF
.	TRBV7-3	TRBJ1-1	few	TGTGCCAGCAGCTCGGCGGCGGGGGGCACTGAAGCTTTCTTT	CASSSAAGGTEAFF
.	TRBV5-5	TRBJ1-2	.	TGTGCCAGCAGCCCCGGACAGAACTATGGCTACACCTTC	CASSPGQNYGYTF
TRBD2	TRBV7-9	TRBJ2-5	.	TGTGCCAGCAGCGGACCGGGACTAGCGAAAGAGACCCAGTACTTC	CASSGPGLAKETQYF